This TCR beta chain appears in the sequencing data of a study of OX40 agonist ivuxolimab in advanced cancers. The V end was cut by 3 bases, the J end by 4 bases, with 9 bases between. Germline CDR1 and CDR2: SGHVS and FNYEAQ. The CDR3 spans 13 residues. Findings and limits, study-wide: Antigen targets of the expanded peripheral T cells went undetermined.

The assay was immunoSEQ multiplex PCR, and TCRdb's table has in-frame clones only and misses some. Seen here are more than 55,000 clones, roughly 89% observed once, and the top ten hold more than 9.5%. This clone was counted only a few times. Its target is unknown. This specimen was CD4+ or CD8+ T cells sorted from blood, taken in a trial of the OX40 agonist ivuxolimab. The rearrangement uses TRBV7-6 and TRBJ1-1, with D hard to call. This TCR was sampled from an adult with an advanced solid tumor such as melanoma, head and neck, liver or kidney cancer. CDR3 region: CASSFDKGTEAFF. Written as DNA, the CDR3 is TGTGCCAGCAGCTTCGACAAGGGCACTGAAGCTTTCTTT.